The 13 T cell receptor beta chains in this list originate from one sample, sequenced in a study of blood T cell repertoires in COVID-19. TCRdb's table, derived via immunoSEQ multiplex PCR, lists solely in-frame clones and lacks some. The sample includes some 400,000 clones, about 90% of them seen just once. Material for sequencing was PBMCs or T cells enriched from blood (not recorded which). These receptors originate from a woman aged 25-40 years who had recovered from COVID-19.

The rearrangement joins TRBV24-1 to TRBJ1-5, with TRBD1 as a possible D gene (6 bases). V was cut by 0 bases and J by 7 bases, with 15 bases left in between. The CDR3 sequence is 16 residues long. Germline assignment: CDR1 KGHDR and CDR2 SFDVKD. The CDR3 spells CATSDLHRAGRQPQHF. In DNA, the CDR3 is TGTGCCACCAGTGATTTGCACAGGGCCGGACGACAGCCCCAGCATTTT.

This clone was counted at least ten times. The chain combines TRBV5-1 with TRBJ2-2; 7 bases are shared with TRBD1. Germline trimming cut 0 bases from V and 6 bases from J; bases unmatched to any gene: 2. The length of the CDR3 is 14 residues. Germline V gene lookup returns CDR1 SGHRS and CDR2 YFSETQ. In nucleotides, the CDR3 is TGCGCCAGCAGCTTGGGACAGGGAGCCGGGGAGCTGTTTTTT. Translation gives CASSLGQGAGELFF.

This rearrangement joins TRBV3-1 (or the pseudogene TRBV3-2) to TRBJ1-1; 7 positions agree with TRBD1. The CDR3 consists of 15 residues. CDR1 and CDR2 from the germline V gene are LGHDT and YNNKEL (reference sequence). The V and J ends lost 1 base and 1 base, in that order; junction bases with no gene match: 3. The CDR3 is CASSQGRGTNTEAFF. The DNA for the CDR3 is TGTGCCAGCAGCCAAGGCAGGGGGACGAACACTGAAGCTTTCTTT.

The chain joins TRBV4-1 to TRBJ1-5; D gene ambiguous. The V end lost 0 bases, the J end lost 9 bases, and 12 bases lay between the germline ends. The germline V gene has CDR1 MGHRA and CDR2 YSYEKL. The CDR3 covers 14 residues. Here the CDR3 reads CASSQEEAPWPQHF. CDR3 DNA: TGCGCCAGCAGCCAAGAAGAGGCCCCTTGGCCCCAGCATTTT.

This sequence joins TRBV7-9 and TRBJ1-4; 8 bases map to TRBD1. The germline CDR1 and CDR2 sequences are SEHNR and FQNEAQ (reference sequence). The CDR3 has 17 amino acids. The V segment lost 4 bases and the J segment 2 bases; nucleotides outside the gene matches: 9. In DNA, the CDR3 is TGTGCCAGCAGCTCCTGGGGGACAGGACCGACTAATGAAAAACTGTTTTTT. It yields the protein CASSSWGTGPTNEKLFF.

The V gene is TRBV11-2, the J gene TRBJ2-7; possible D gene TRBD2, 6 bases. Trimming left V 5 bases short and J 7 bases short, with 27 bases between. The CDR3 sequence is 17 residues long. CDR1 SGHAT and CDR2 FQNNGV come from the germline V gene. The DNA of the CDR3 is TGTGCCAGCAGCCCCCTTGTGGCGGGACCCCTTTTTCGAGAGCAGTACTTC. Translation gives CASSPLVAGPLFREQYF.

The gene calls are TRBV5-5 and TRBJ2-3; 9 bases line up with TRBD1. This CDR3 comprises 17 residues. V shed 4 bases and J 0 bases; nucleotides not matched to a gene: 9. CDR1 and CDR2 (germline): SGHKS, YYEKEE (reference sequence). The CDR3 loop reads CASSLNTGGTSTDTQYF. In DNA, the CDR3 is TGTGCCAGCAGCCTTAATACAGGGGGCACGAGCACAGATACGCAGTATTTT.

This rearrangement joins TRBV9 to TRBJ2-1; 9 nucleotides align to TRBD2. The germline CDR1 and CDR2 sequences are SGDLS and YYNGEE. Trimming took 0 bases from V and 10 from J; bases not matched to a gene: 2. CDR3 length equals 13 residues. The CDR3 DNA reads as TGTGCCAGCAGCGTAGAGAGCGGGGGGGAGCAGTTCTTC. Its translation: CASSVESGGEQFF.

Note on this clone: The germline gene is not matched at one end of the junction; a read error may be the cause. The chain recombines TRBV5-1 with TRBJ1-1; unclear D gene. Germline V gene sequence: CDR1 SGHRS, CDR2 YFSETQ. The CDR3 is 15 residues long. In DNA, the CDR3 is TGCGCCAGCAGTTTGGCCGGAGGGCTTGGAGGGGAAGCTTTCTTT. Its protein product is CASSLAGGLGGEAFF.

V usage is TRBV27 and J usage is TRBJ1-1; D may be TRBD1 (6 bases). V was pared by 2 bases and J by 1 base, with 17 bases between. CDR1 is MNHEY, CDR2 SMNVEV, per germline (reference sequence). CDR3 length equals 17 residues. The CDR3 protein is CASSLTAQGTWNTEAFF. The CDR3 nucleotides read TGTGCCAGCAGTTTAACCGCCCAGGGGACGTGGAACACTGAAGCTTTCTTT.

The V and J genes are TRBV27 and TRBJ2-1, with 9 nucleotides matching TRBD1. After removal of 5 bases from V and 6 bases from J, the junction contained 11 bases not matched to a gene. CDR1 is MNHEY and CDR2 is SMNVEV in the germline V gene (reference sequence). CDR3 size: 16 residues. The CDR3 is CASSVSFGQGSNEQFF. In nucleotides, the CDR3 is TGTGCCAGCAGTGTTTCATTCGGACAGGGGTCCAATGAGCAGTTCTTC.

This chain joins TRBV2 and TRBJ2-5; 9 bases align to TRBD1. This CDR3 comprises 15 residues. J gave up 5 bases and V 7 bases, and 11 bases lay outside the gene matches. Per germline, CDR1 SNHLY and CDR2 FYNNEI. This chain's CDR3 is CASKLGDRARETQYF. The CDR3 DNA reads TGTGCCAGCAAGCTCGGGGACAGGGCTCGGGAGACCCAGTACTTC.

The chain recombines TRBV24-1 with TRBJ2-2; D not certain. The V and J ends lost 5 bases and 7 bases respectively, with 7 bases between them. Germline-derived CDR1 and CDR2 are KGHDR and SFDVKD. CDR3 size: 12 residues. CDR3: CATSGGGGELFF. Written as DNA, the CDR3 is TGTGCCACCAGTGGCGGTGGCGGGGAGCTGTTTTTT.